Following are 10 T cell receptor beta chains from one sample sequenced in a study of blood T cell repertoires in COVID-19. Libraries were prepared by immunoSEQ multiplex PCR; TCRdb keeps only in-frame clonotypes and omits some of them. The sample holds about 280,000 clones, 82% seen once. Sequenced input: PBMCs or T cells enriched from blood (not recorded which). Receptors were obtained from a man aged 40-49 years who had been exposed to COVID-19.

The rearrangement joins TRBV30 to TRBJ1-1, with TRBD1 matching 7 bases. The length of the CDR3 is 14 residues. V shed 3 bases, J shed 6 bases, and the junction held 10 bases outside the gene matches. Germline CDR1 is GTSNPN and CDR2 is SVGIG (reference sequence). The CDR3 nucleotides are TGTGCCTGGAGAGACAACAGGGGTTCCGCTGAAGCTTTCTTT. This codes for CAWRDNRGSAEAFF. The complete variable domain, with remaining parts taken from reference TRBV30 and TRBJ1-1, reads SQTIHQWPATLVQPVGSPLSLECTVEGTSNPNLYWYRQAAGRGLQLLFYSVGIGQISSEVPQNLSASRPQDRQFILSSKKLLLSDSGFYLCAWRDNRGSAEAFFGQGTRLTVV.

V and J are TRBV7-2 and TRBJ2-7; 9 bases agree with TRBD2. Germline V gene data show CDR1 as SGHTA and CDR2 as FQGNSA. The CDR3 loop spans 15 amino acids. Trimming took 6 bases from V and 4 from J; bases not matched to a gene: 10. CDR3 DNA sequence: TGTGCCAGCAGTCAGCAGGCGGGAGGGCCGTACGAGCAGTACTTC. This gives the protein CASSQQAGGPYEQYF.

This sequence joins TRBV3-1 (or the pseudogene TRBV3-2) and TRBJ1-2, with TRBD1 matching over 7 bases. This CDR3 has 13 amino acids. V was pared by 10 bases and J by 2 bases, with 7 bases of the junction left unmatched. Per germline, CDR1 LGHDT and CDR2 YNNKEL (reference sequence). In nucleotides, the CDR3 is TGTGCCACCCTCTCGACAGGGAACTATGGCTACACCTTC. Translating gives CATLSTGNYGYTF.

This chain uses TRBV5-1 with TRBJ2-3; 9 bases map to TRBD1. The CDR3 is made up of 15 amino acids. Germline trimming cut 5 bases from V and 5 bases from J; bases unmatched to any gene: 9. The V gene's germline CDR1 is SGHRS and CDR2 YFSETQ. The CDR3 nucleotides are TGCGCCAGCAGTTCGATAGGGACAGGGAAAGATACGCAGTATTTT. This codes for CASSSIGTGKDTQYF.

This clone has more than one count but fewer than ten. DNA of the CDR3: TGCGCCAGCAGTGAGTCGATACGGGGTCCGGGCGACACTGAAGCTTTCTTT. It is translated as CASSESIRGPGDTEAFF. This chain links TRBV10-2 with TRBJ1-1, with D unresolved. This CDR3 has 17 amino acids. V shed 0 bases and J shed 3 bases, with 17 bases lying between them. The germline gives CDR1 WSHSY, CDR2 SAAADI.

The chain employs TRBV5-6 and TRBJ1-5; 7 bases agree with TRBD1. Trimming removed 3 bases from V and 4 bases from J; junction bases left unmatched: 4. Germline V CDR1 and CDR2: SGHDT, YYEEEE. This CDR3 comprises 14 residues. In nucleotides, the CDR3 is TGTGCCAGCAGCTGGACAGGAAATAATCAGCCCCAGCATTTT. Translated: CASSWTGNNQPQHF.

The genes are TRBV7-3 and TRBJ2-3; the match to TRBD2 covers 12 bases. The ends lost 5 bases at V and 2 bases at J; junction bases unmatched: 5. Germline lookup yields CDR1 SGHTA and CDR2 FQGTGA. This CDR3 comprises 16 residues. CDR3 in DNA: TGTGCCAGCAGCCGACTAGCGGGAGTACCCACAGATACGCAGTATTTT. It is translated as CASSRLAGVPTDTQYF.

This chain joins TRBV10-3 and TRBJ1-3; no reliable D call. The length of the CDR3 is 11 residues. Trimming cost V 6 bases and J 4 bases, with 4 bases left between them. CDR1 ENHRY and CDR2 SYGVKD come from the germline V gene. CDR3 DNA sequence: TGTGCCATCAGCCAGGGAAACACCATATATTTT. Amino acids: CAISQGNTIYF.

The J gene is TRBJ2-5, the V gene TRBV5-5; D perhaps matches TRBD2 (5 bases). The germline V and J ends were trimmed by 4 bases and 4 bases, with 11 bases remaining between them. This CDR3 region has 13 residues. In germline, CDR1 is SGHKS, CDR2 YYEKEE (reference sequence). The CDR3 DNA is TGTGCCAGCAGCCGCGGGTCTAGAGAGACCCAGTACTTC. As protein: CASSRGSRETQYF.

The CDR3: CASSDRVYSPLHF. The DNA for the CDR3 is TGTGCCAGCTCGGACAGGGTATACTCACCCCTCCACTTT. V and J are TRBV19 and TRBJ1-6; 8 nucleotides line up with TRBD1. The CDR3 consists of 13 residues. Germline V gives CDR1 LNHDA, CDR2 SQIVND (reference sequence). Germline trimming cut 9 bases from V and 10 bases from J; bases unmatched to any gene: 8.